The clone carrying this T cell receptor beta chain was observed a single time. These data belong to a study of blood T cell repertoires in COVID-19. Sequenced by immunoSEQ multiplex PCR; TCRdb stores in-frame clones only, minus some. The sample includes about 150,000 clones, 84% of them seen just once. In germline, CDR1 is KGHSH, CDR2 LQKENI. This CDR3 comprises 16 residues. Trimming pared 5 bases from V and 0 bases from J, leaving 14 bases between. The sequence came from a human donor in a cohort sampled during active COVID-19. This chain joins TRBV18 and TRBJ2-1; D not resolved. Sequencing was performed on peripheral blood. CDR3 amino acids: CASSNLESSSYNEQFF. The CDR3 DNA reads TGTGCCAGCTCAAACCTAGAATCTAGCTCCTACAATGAGCAGTTCTTC.